This TCR beta chain was observed in a study of shared clonotypes between healthy human individuals. J gave up 7 bases and V 4 bases, and 13 bases lay outside the gene matches. Germline V gives CDR1 SGHAT, CDR2 FQNNGV. The CDR3 extends over 16 amino acids. The protocol was immunoSEQ multiplex PCR, while the TCRdb copy is restricted to in-frame clones and leaves out a portion. Of about 1.5 million clones in the sample, around 97% were seen once. The source material was naive CD4+ T cells sorted from blood. The sample's subset: CD45RA+ positively selected. The chain employs TRBV11-2 and TRBJ2-1; TRBD2 aligns across 7 bases. This sequence originates from a man aged 25-45 years in good health. In DNA form, the CDR3 reads TGTGCCAGCAGCTCGTCCCTAGCGGCTGGTGGGAATGAGCAGTTCTTC. Translating gives CASSSSLAAGGNEQFF.